One TCR beta chain is described in this entry. Germline values: CDR1 MNHEY, CDR2 SVGAGI. This CDR3 has 16 residues. Trimming left V 0 bases short and J 8 bases short, with 14 bases between. Following extraction, RNA underwent reverse transcription to cDNA, which served as the sequencing template. Clones were sequenced by immunoSEQ multiplex PCR, and TCRdb holds only the in-frame ones, with some missing. The table lists about 250,000 clones, 67% of them singletons. This record belongs to a study of CD8+ T cells in alopecia areata. Across the study: For the treated group, dosing was oral tofacitinib at 5 to 10 mg twice daily.

The J gene is TRBJ1-6, the V gene TRBV6-5; unclear D gene. The TCR sequence derives from a human donor with alopecia areata. Material: CD4+ T cells sorted from blood, obtained at week 0. The CDR3 here is CASSYSIGRADSPLHF. In DNA form, the CDR3 reads TGTGCCAGCAGTTACTCGATCGGTCGAGCAGATTCACCCCTCCACTTT.